The 21 T cell receptor beta chains below all came from one sample that was sequenced in a study of blood T cell repertoires in COVID-19. Generated by immunoSEQ multiplex PCR, the TCRdb table keeps only in-frame clones and is missing some. This table holds more than 300,000 clones, around four fifths found once. Source material: peripheral blood. The receptors were sampled from a woman between 45 and 60 years old with acute or convalescent COVID-19.

The chain is built from TRBV5-1 and TRBJ1-4; TRBD1 aligns across 8 bases. The germline gives CDR1 SGHRS, CDR2 YFSETQ. This CDR3 is 16 amino acids long. V gave up 4 bases and J gave up 7 bases; unmatched junction bases: 12. For the CDR3, the DNA is TGCGCCAGCAGCAAAGTGACAGGGGACAGCGGTGAAAAACTGTTTTTT. Protein sequence: CASSKVTGDSGEKLFF.

The rearrangement uses TRBV24-1 and TRBJ2-3; 8 nucleotides align to TRBD1. Germline V CDR1 and CDR2: KGHDR, SFDVKD. Trimming at V came to 3 bases and at J to 8 bases, leaving 9 bases not matched to a gene. The CDR3 is 15 amino acids. Written as DNA, the CDR3 is TGTGCCACCAGTGATGCCCGACAGGGGATCACTACGCAGTATTTT. It codes for CATSDARQGITTQYF.

The rearrangement uses TRBV6-2 or TRBV6-3 and TRBJ1-1; a possible D gene is TRBD1 (5 bases). The CDR3 is 14 residues long. Germline V gene data show CDR1 as MNHEY and CDR2 as SVGEGT. V lost 2 bases and J lost 0, with 7 bases in between. CDR3 sequence (DNA): TGTGCCAGCAGTTACGGGGGGATGAACACTGAAGCTTTCTTT. Amino acid sequence: CASSYGGMNTEAFF.

In regard to this clone: The same CDR3 also results from other DNA sequences found in this sample. V and J are TRBV7-2 and TRBJ2-3, with 7 bases lining up with TRBD1. Germline CDR1 SGHTA, CDR2 FQGNSA. The CDR3 loop spans 14 amino acids. J gave up 3 bases and V 0 bases, and 0 bases lay outside the gene matches. The CDR3 region is CASSLATGTDTQYF. In nucleotides, the CDR3 is TGTGCCAGCAGCTTAGCGACAGGGACAGATACGCAGTATTTT.

This clone was found a few times. The chain couples TRBV19 to TRBJ1-5; tentatively, D is TRBD1 (6 bases). The CDR3 contains 18 residues. CDR1 is LNHDA and CDR2 is SQIVND in the germline V gene (reference sequence). V was trimmed by 7 bases and J by 6 bases, leaving 28 bases between them. The CDR3 is CASTIDLTGSVGRQPQHF. CDR3 bases: TGTGCCAGTACAATCGATCTAACAGGGTCTGTAGGCCGTCAGCCCCAGCATTTT.

The rearrangement uses TRBV28 and TRBJ1-1; 9 bases fit TRBD1. Trimming cost V 1 base and J 5 bases; bases outside gene matches: 5. The CDR3 has 15 amino acids. The germline V gene has CDR1 MDHEN and CDR2 SYDVKM. The CDR3 sequence is CASSLYRTGVTEAFF. In DNA, the CDR3 is TGTGCCAGCAGTTTATACAGGACAGGGGTGACTGAAGCTTTCTTT.

This chain uses TRBV3-1 (or the pseudogene TRBV3-2) with TRBJ1-1; no definite D call. This CDR3 spans 16 amino acids. The germline V gene has CDR1 LGHDT and CDR2 YNNKEL (reference sequence). V lost 0 bases to trimming and J lost 0 bases, with 11 bases between them. Here the CDR3 reads CASSQDPGAVNTEAFF. CDR3 DNA: TGTGCCAGCAGCCAAGATCCTGGAGCAGTGAACACTGAAGCTTTCTTT.

The V gene is TRBV4-2, the J gene TRBJ2-1, with 12 bases aligning to TRBD2. The CDR3 runs 16 residues. Germline CDR1 reads LGHNA; CDR2 reads YNFKEQ. Trimming cost V 3 bases and J 4 bases; bases outside gene matches: 4. CDR3 DNA: TGTGCCAGCAGCCAGACCGGGACTAGCGGGTACAATGAGCAGTTCTTC. Residues: CASSQTGTSGYNEQFF.

This chain connects TRBV7-3 to TRBJ1-1; D may be TRBD1 (5 bases). Germline V lookup: CDR1 SGHTA, CDR2 FQGTGA. There are 15 residues in the CDR3. The germline V and J ends were trimmed by 5 bases and 5 bases, with 18 bases remaining between them. Here the CDR3 DNA reads TGTGCCAGCAGCCCGACGGGGGTAAGGTGGACTGAAGCTTTCTTT. This encodes CASSPTGVRWTEAFF.

The chain employs TRBV7-2 and TRBJ2-7; TRBD2 agrees at 9 bases. The junction had 5 bases not matched to a gene; V was cut back by 0 bases and J by 2 bases. From germline, CDR1 is SGHTA and CDR2 FQGNSA. The CDR3 covers 16 residues. This CDR3 reads CASSLAVTSGAYEQYF. CDR3 in DNA: TGTGCCAGCAGCTTAGCCGTGACTAGCGGTGCCTACGAGCAGTACTTC.

A remark on this clone: The identical CDR3 is also encoded by other nucleotide sequences in the sample. V gene TRBV3-1 (or the pseudogene TRBV3-2) combines with J gene TRBJ1-2; 7 nucleotides align to TRBD1. The trim removed 0 bases at V and 7 bases at J, leaving 2 bases unmatched. The CDR3 contains 13 residues. Germline V CDR1 and CDR2: LGHDT, YNNKEL (reference sequence). The CDR3 DNA follows: TGTGCCAGCAGCCAAGACAGGGGGTCTGGCTACACCTTC. Protein: CASSQDRGSGYTF.

This clone was seen a handful of times. This chain uses TRBV2 with TRBJ2-1; possible D gene TRBD1, 7 bases. The CDR3 has 15 residues. Trimming removed 7 bases from V and 8 bases from J, with 21 bases in between. Germline V lookup: CDR1 SNHLY, CDR2 FYNNEI. The CDR3 loop reads CASTSAGQSIDEQFF. CDR3 DNA sequence: TGTGCCAGCACCTCCGCGGGACAGTCTATAGATGAGCAGTTCTTC.

Here the CDR3 reads CASSLGSYQPQHF. CDR3 DNA sequence: TGTGCCAGCAGCTTAGGGAGTTATCAGCCCCAGCATTTT. V usage is TRBV7-2 and J usage is TRBJ1-5; D unresolved. V lost 1 base and J 5 bases, leaving 6 bases between the germline ends. The CDR3 is 13 residues long. Germline assignment: CDR1 SGHTA and CDR2 FQGNSA.

The rearrangement joins TRBV19 to TRBJ1-1; no clear D gene. The CDR3 extends over 12 amino acids. V lost 3 bases, J lost 4 bases, and 6 bases lay in between. Germline CDR1 LNHDA, CDR2 SQIVND (reference sequence). CDR3 in DNA: TGTGCCAGTAGTATGCGACTCACTGAAGCTTTCTTT. Protein product: CASSMRLTEAFF.

The rearrangement links TRBV10-3 to TRBJ2-5, with TRBD1 matching 11 bases. The CDR3 has 15 amino acids. J gave up 2 bases and V 5 bases, and 4 bases lay outside the gene matches. In germline, CDR1 is ENHRY, CDR2 SYGVKD. CDR3 DNA sequence: TGTGCCATCAGTTCCCGGGACAGGGGGCAAGAGACCCAGTACTTC. The encoded protein is CAISSRDRGQETQYF.

This CDR3 is CASSQDPLTGTSTDTQYF. CDR3 DNA sequence: TGTGCCAGCAGCCAAGATCCCCTGACAGGGACTAGCACAGATACGCAGTATTTT. This chain connects TRBV3-1 (or the pseudogene TRBV3-2) to TRBJ2-3; D possibly corresponds to TRBD1 (7 bases). From germline, CDR1 is LGHDT and CDR2 YNNKEL (reference sequence). The ends were cut back, 0 bases at V and 0 bases at J, with 16 bases in the middle. The length of the CDR3 is 18 residues.

The chain has TRBV2 and TRBJ1-2, with D perhaps TRBD1 (5 bases). The CDR3 covers 13 residues. CDR1 SNHLY and CDR2 FYNNEI come from the germline V gene. Trimming cost V 6 bases and J 4 bases, with 12 bases left between them. The CDR3 sequence: CASRSGGGYGYTF. The CDR3 DNA is TGTGCCAGCAGGTCGGGGGGAGGCTATGGCTACACCTTC.

The chain joins TRBV12-3 or TRBV12-4 to TRBJ1-2; D not resolved. Between the trimmed V and J ends, which lost 3 bases and 8 bases, there was a span of 13 bases. The length of the CDR3 is 13 residues. CDR3 nucleotide sequence: TGTGCCAGCAGTTTTCAAGCGAGTTACGGCTACACCTTC. Translated, it gives CASSFQASYGYTF.

The sample holds one count of this clone. The chain is built from TRBV5-6 and TRBJ2-7; D might be TRBD1 (6 bases). Germline V CDR1 and CDR2: SGHDT, YYEEEE. The CDR3 contains 15 residues. V gave up 0 bases and J gave up 2 bases, with 12 bases separating them. CDR3 in amino acids: CASSLDGTTTYEQYV. The CDR3 nucleotides read TGTGCCAGCAGCTTGGACGGGACAACCACCTACGAGCAGTACGTC.

The chain couples TRBV6-5 to TRBJ2-2; D call uncertain. The length of the CDR3 is 13 residues. Germline loops: CDR1 MNHEY, CDR2 SVGAGI. Trimming cost V 8 bases and J 1 base, with 8 bases left between them. The CDR3 DNA sequence: TGTGCCAGCCGACACAAGAACACCGGGGAGCTGTTTTTT. It translates to CASRHKNTGELFF.

The chain uses TRBV2 and TRBJ2-7; D perhaps matches TRBD1 (5 bases). Trimming shortened V by 7 bases and J by 0 bases, and 10 bases separated the two germline ends. This CDR3 region has 13 residues. Germline V gives CDR1 SNHLY, CDR2 FYNNEI. CDR3 nucleotides: TGTGCCAGCAACCGACAGTCCTCCTACGAGCAGTACTTC. The encoded protein is CASNRQSSYEQYF.